What follows describes a single TCR beta chain. Antigen unknown. This record comes from a study of OX40 agonist ivuxolimab in advanced cancers. Study overall: Aged roughly 23 to 90 with a mean of approximately 57 years, they were about 78% male. The study's findings and limits: A proportion of nonresponders additionally exhibited low normalized T-cell clonal expansion.

Collection of blood occurred at baseline, at cycle 4 day 1, and at cycle 7 day 1. Clones were sequenced by immunoSEQ multiplex PCR, and TCRdb holds only the in-frame ones, with some missing. The data contain tens of thousands of clones, less than 90% of them singletons. The CDR3 is 13 residues long. Germline V gene data show CDR1 as SGHNT and CDR2 as YYREEE (reference sequence). V was cut by 0 bases and J by 4 bases, with 7 bases left in between. Sequences were derived from CD4+ or CD8+ T cells sorted from blood, sampled in a trial of the OX40 agonist ivuxolimab. The receptor was isolated from an adult with an advanced solid tumor such as melanoma, head and neck, liver or kidney cancer. The chain joins TRBV5-4 to TRBJ2-5; D remains ambiguous. The DNA of the CDR3 is TGTGCCAGCAGCTTGGCTTTCGGAGAGACCCAGTACTTC. Its translation is CASSLAFGETQYF.